The 16 T cell receptor beta chains below come from one sample, sequenced in a study of blood T cell repertoires in COVID-19. This table comes from immunoSEQ multiplex PCR, and its TCRdb copy is limited to in-frame clones, with some not included. The sample gives approximately 24,000 clones, roughly 88% of which show up once; around 15% is in the top ten. The source material was peripheral blood. These receptors were taken from a man between 65 and 80 years old with acute or convalescent COVID-19.

This sequence joins TRBV3-1 (or the pseudogene TRBV3-2) and TRBJ1-1, with 8 positions matching TRBD1. CDR3 size: 15 residues. Germline values: CDR1 LGHDT, CDR2 YNNKEL (reference sequence). V was pared by 2 bases and J by 1 base, with 3 bases of the junction left unmatched. This CDR3 is CASSQWGQENTEAFF. CDR3 sequence (DNA): TGTGCCAGCAGCCAATGGGGACAGGAGAACACTGAAGCTTTCTTT.

This clone was picked up one time. This chain uses TRBV16 with TRBJ1-5; D remains ambiguous. Germline CDR1 is KGHSY and CDR2 is FQNENV. CDR3 length: 14 amino acids. V lost 4 bases, J lost 1 base, and 8 bases lay in between. The CDR3 region is CASSPPRSNQPQHF. CDR3 sequence (DNA): TGTGCCAGCAGCCCCCCCCGGAGCAATCAGCCCCAGCATTTT.

The chain links TRBV25-1 to TRBJ2-7; perhaps TRBD1 as D (5 bases). The CDR3 spans 16 residues. Germline assignment: CDR1 MGHDK and CDR2 SYGVNS. With 6 bases removed from V and 0 bases from J, the gap between germline ends came to 18 bases. DNA of the CDR3: TGTGCCAGCAGCCAACCACAGGTCCCAATCTCCTACGAGCAGTACTTC. The encoded protein is CASSQPQVPISYEQYF.

The table lists this clone with a few counts. The gene calls are TRBV7-6 and TRBJ2-3, with TRBD2 matching 10 bases. In germline, CDR1 is SGHVS, CDR2 FNYEAQ. V lost 4 bases, J lost 5 bases, and 6 bases stayed unmatched. The CDR3 contains 15 residues. CDR3: CASSYLLAGEDTQYF. The CDR3 nucleotides are TGTGCCAGCAGCTACCTTCTAGCGGGAGAAGATACGCAGTATTTT.

The chain joins TRBV9 to TRBJ1-5, with TRBD1 matching over 9 bases. V lost 0 bases, J lost 0 bases, and 7 bases stayed unmatched. CDR1 SGDLS and CDR2 YYNGEE come from the germline V gene. This CDR3 spans 18 amino acids. CDR3 sequence reads: CASSVVTGGASSNQPQHF. The CDR3 bases are TGTGCCAGCAGCGTAGTAACAGGGGGCGCAAGTAGCAATCAGCCCCAGCATTTT.

CDR3 amino acids: CASSLNVDGGSEAFF. DNA for the CDR3: TGCGCCAGCAGCTTGAACGTGGACGGGGGTTCTGAAGCTTTCTTT. The rearrangement uses TRBV5-1 and TRBJ1-1; a weak D match, TRBD1 (5 bases). Deletions cut 1 base from V and 6 bases from J, with 16 bases between. The CDR3 totals 15 residues. Per the germline V gene, CDR1 is SGHRS and CDR2 is YFSETQ.

The rearrangement uses TRBV21-1 and TRBJ2-7; the table names TRBD2, a call not compared with the DNA. TRBV21-1 counts as a pseudogene. The length of the CDR3 is 20 residues. CDR3 sequence reads: CASKGIRRGLAGGRNYEQYF. The CDR3 coding sequence is TGTGCCAGCAAAGGAATTAGGCGGGGCCTAGCGGGAGGTCGAAACTACGAGCAGTACTTC.

V usage is TRBV19 and J usage is TRBJ1-4; D gene unclear. V gave up 5 bases and J gave up 5 bases, with 15 bases separating them. The CDR3 loop spans 15 amino acids. The V gene's germline CDR1 is LNHDA and CDR2 SQIVND (reference sequence). The CDR3 bases are TGTGCCAGTAGTCTCCCCGGGATAGGAAATGAAAAACTGTTTTTT. Translated: CASSLPGIGNEKLFF.

The chain is built from TRBV7-3 and TRBJ2-2; D remains ambiguous. Trimming took 4 bases from V and 3 from J, leaving 15 bases between them. Germline values: CDR1 SGHTA, CDR2 FQGTGA. This CDR3 is built from 16 residues. In DNA form, the CDR3 reads TGTGCCAGCAGCTCGTATTTCATGGGCCACACCGGGGAGCTGTTTTTT. Translating it yields CASSSYFMGHTGELFF.

This clone showed up just a few times. This chain connects TRBV29-1 to TRBJ1-2; D may be TRBD1 (5 bases). The V gene lost 7 bases and the J gene lost 6 bases, with 18 bases spanning the gap. CDR1 and CDR2 from the germline V gene are SQVTM and ANQGSEA. This CDR3 has 13 amino acids. CDR3 sequence reads: CSARRGSAHGYTF. As DNA, the CDR3 is TGCAGCGCCCGGAGGGGTTCGGCACATGGCTACACCTTC.

The chain recombines TRBV27 with TRBJ2-3; 10 nucleotides agree with TRBD1. The CDR3 spans 16 residues. Trimming took 5 bases from V and 4 from J; bases not matched to a gene: 9. The germline V gene encodes CDR1 MNHEY and CDR2 SMNVEV (reference sequence). The CDR3 sequence is CASSLRGGQGSDTQYF. The CDR3 nucleotides are TGTGCCAGCAGTCTAAGGGGGGGACAGGGGTCAGATACGCAGTATTTT.

The J gene is TRBJ2-3, the V gene TRBV5-1; 11 bases line up with TRBD2. Germline trimming cut 4 bases from V and 2 bases from J; bases unmatched to any gene: 9. Per the germline V gene, CDR1 is SGHRS and CDR2 is YFSETQ. This CDR3 is 17 amino acids long. The CDR3 region has the DNA TGCGCCAGCAGCGCCCGGACTAGCGGGCTACCCACAGATACGCAGTATTTT. As protein: CASSARTSGLPTDTQYF. Looking up the rest from reference TRBV5-1 and TRBJ2-3 gives the full variable domain: KAGVTQTPRYLIKTRGQQVTLSCSPISGHRSVSWYQQTPGQGLQFLFEYFSETQRNKGNFPGRFSGRQFSNSRSEMNVSTLELGDSALYLCASSARTSGLPTDTQYFGPGTRLTVL.

The J gene is TRBJ2-1, the V gene TRBV4-3, with TRBD2 matching 14 bases. The CDR3 totals 15 residues. The germline gives CDR1 LGHNA, CDR2 YSLEER. V gave up 5 bases and J gave up 7 bases; unmatched junction bases: 4. The CDR3 is CASSRLAGGQNEQFF. CDR3 nucleotide sequence: TGCGCCAGCAGCAGACTAGCGGGAGGGCAAAATGAGCAGTTCTTC.

This clone showed up just once. This rearrangement joins TRBV18 to TRBJ2-2, with 9 bases that match TRBD2. With 8 bases clipped from V and 2 bases from J, the junction kept 3 bases outside the gene matches. The germline V gene has CDR1 KGHSH and CDR2 LQKENI. CDR3 length: 14 amino acids. The CDR3 bases are TGTGCCAGCGCGGGGGGGACAAACACCGGGGAGCTGTTTTTT. Protein sequence: CASAGGTNTGELFF.

The rearrangement joins TRBV19 to TRBJ2-7; a possible D gene is TRBD2 (6 bases). Germline assignment: CDR1 LNHDA and CDR2 SQIVND (reference sequence). Trimming shortened V by 6 bases and J by 3 bases, and 18 bases separated the two germline ends. The CDR3 is 15 residues long. In DNA form, the CDR3 reads TGTGCCAGTAGCCTCGGGGTAGCGGACTACTACGAGCAGTACTTC. Translation gives CASSLGVADYYEQYF.

This clone occurred once. The chain has TRBV6-5 and TRBJ2-1; a weak D match, TRBD2 (6 bases). The germline V gene encodes CDR1 MNHEY and CDR2 SVGAGI. CDR3 length: 14 residues. Trimming left V 9 bases short and J 6 bases short, with 18 bases between. The CDR3 DNA reads as TGTGCCAGTCAATACCAACCGGAGGGCAATGAGCAGTTCTTC. It specifies CASQYQPEGNEQFF.